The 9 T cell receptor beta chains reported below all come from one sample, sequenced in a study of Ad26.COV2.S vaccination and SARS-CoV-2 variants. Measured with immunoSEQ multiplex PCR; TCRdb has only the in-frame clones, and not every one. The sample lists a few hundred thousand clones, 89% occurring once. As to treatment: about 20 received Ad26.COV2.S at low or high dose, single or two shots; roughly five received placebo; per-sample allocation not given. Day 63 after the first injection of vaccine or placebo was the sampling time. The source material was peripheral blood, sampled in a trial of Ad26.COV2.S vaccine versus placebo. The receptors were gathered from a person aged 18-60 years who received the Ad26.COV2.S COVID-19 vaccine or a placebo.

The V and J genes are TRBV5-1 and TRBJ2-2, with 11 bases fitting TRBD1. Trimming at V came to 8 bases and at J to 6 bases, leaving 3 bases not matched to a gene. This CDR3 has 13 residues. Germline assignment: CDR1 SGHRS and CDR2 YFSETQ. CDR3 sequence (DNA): TGCGCCAGTGGACAGGGGGCGCCCGGGGAGCTGTTTTTT. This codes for CASGQGAPGELFF.

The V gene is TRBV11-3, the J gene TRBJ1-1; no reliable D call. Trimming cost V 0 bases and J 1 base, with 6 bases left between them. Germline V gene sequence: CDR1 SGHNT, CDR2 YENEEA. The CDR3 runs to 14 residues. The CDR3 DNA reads TGTGCCAGCAGCTTAGACTCCAAGAACACTGAAGCTTTCTTT. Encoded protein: CASSLDSKNTEAFF.

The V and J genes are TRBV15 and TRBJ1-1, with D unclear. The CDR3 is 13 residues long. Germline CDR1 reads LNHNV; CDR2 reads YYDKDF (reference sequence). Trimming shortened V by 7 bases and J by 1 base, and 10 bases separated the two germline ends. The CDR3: CATTWTKNTEAFF. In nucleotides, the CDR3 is TGTGCCACCACGTGGACCAAGAACACTGAAGCTTTCTTT.

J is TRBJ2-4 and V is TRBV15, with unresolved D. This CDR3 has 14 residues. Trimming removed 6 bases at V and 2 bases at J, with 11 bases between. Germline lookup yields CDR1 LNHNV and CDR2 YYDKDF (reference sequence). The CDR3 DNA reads TGTGCCACCAGTAGGGTGCCGTCCAAAAACATTCAGTACTTC. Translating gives CATSRVPSKNIQYF. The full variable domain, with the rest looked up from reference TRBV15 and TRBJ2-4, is DAMVIQNPRYQVTQFGKPVTLSCSQTLNHNVMYWYQQKSSQAPKLLFHYYDKDFNNEADTPDNFQSRRPNTSFCFLDIRSPGLGDTAMYLCATSRVPSKNIQYFGAGTRLSVL.

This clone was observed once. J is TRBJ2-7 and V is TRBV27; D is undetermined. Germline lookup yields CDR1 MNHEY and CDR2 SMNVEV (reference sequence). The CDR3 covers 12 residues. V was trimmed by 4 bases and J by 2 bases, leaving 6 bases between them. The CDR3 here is CASSSSPYEQYF. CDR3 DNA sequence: TGTGCCAGCAGTTCTAGTCCCTACGAGCAGTACTTC.

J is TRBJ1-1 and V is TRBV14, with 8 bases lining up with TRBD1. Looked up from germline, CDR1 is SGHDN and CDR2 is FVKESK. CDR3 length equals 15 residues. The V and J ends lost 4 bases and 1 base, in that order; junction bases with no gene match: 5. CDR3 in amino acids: CASSRDGTGNTEAFF. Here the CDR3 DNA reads TGTGCCAGCAGCCGGGACGGGACAGGGAACACTGAAGCTTTCTTT. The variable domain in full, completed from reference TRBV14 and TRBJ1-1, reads EAGVTQFPSHSVIEKGQTVTLRCDPISGHDNLYWYRRVMGKEIKFLLHFVKESKQDESGMPNNRFLAERTGGTYSTLKVQPAELEDSGVYFCASSRDGTGNTEAFFGQGTRLTVV.

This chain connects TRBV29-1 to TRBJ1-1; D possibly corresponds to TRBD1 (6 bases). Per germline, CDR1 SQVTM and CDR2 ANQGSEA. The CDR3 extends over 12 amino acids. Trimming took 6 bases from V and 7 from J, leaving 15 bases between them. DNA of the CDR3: TGCAGCGTCGGTGGGACATCGATTGAAGCTTTCTTT. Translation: CSVGGTSIEAFF. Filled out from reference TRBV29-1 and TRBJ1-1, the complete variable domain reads SAVISQKPSRDICQRGTSLTIQCQVDSQVTMMFWYRQQPGQSLTLIATANQGSEATYESGFVIDKFPISRPNLTFSTLTVSNMSPEDSSIYLCSVGGTSIEAFFGQGTRLTVV.

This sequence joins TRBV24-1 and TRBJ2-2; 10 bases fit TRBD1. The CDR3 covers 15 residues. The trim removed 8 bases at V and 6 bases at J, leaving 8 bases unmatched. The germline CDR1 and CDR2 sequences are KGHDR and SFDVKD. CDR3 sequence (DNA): TGTGCCACCAACACCGGGACAGGGGTAGCCGGGGAGCTGTTTTTT. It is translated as CATNTGTGVAGELFF.

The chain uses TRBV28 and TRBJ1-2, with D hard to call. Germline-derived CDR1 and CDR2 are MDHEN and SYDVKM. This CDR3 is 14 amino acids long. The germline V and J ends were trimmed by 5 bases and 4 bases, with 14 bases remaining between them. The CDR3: CASSPARQLYGYTF. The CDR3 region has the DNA TGTGCCAGCAGTCCGGCGAGGCAGCTCTATGGCTACACCTTC.